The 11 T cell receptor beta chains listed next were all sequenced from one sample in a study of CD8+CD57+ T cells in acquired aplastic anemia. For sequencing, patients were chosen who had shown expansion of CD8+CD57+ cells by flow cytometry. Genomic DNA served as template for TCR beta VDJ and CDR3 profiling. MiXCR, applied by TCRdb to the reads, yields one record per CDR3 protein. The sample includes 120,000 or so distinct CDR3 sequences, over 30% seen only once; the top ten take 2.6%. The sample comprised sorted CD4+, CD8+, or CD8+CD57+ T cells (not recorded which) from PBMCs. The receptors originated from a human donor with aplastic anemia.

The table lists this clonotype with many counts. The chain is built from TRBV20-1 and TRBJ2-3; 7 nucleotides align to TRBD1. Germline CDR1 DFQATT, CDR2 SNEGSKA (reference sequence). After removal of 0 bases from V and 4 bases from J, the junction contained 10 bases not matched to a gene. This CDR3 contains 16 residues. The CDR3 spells CSARDIKAGGPDTQYF. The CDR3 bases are TGCAGTGCTAGAGATATTAAGGCAGGGGGTCCAGATACGCAGTATTTT.

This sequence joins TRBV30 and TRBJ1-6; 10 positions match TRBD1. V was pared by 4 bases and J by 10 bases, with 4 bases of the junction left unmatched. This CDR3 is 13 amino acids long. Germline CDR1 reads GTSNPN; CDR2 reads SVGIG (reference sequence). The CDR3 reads CAWTGQGESPLHF. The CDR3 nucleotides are TGTGCCTGGACCGGACAGGGGGAATCACCCCTCCACTTT.

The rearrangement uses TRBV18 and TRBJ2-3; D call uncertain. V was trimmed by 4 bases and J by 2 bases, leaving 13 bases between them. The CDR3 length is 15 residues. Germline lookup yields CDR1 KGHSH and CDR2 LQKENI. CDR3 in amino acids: CASSQVATHTDTQYF. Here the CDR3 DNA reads TGTGCCAGCTCACAGGTTGCGACCCACACAGATACGCAGTATTTT.

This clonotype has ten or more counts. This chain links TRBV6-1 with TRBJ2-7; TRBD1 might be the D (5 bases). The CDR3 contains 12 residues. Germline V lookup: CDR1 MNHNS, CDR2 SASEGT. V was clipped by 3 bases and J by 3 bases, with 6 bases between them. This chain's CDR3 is CASSDRDYEQYF. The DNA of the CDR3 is TGTGCCAGCAGTGACAGGGACTACGAGCAGTACTTC.

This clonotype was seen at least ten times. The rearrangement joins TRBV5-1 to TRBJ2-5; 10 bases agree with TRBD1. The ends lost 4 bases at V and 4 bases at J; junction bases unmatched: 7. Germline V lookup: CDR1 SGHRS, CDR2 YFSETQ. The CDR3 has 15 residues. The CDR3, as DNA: TGCGCCAGCAGCCTCCGGGACAGGGGCAGAGAGACCCAGTACTTC. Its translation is CASSLRDRGRETQYF.

The CDR3 loop reads CAISVGLLQETQYF. For the CDR3, the DNA is TGTGCCATCAGTGTTGGTCTGTTACAAGAGACCCAGTACTTC. The chain employs TRBV10-3 and TRBJ2-5; D not certain. Trimming removed 4 bases at V and 2 bases at J, with 11 bases between. This CDR3 region has 14 residues. Per the germline V gene, CDR1 is ENHRY and CDR2 is SYGVKD.

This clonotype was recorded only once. CDR3 DNA sequence: TGTGCCAGCAGCTTAGGGACGGGGCAGTACTTC. It specifies CASSLGTGQYF. The chain carries TRBV13 and TRBJ2-7; no clear D gene. The CDR3 spans 11 residues. V gave up 0 bases and J gave up 9 bases, with 6 bases separating them. Germline CDR1 PRHDT, CDR2 FYEKMQ (reference sequence).

In DNA form, the CDR3 reads TGTGCCAGCAGCACGGGGACAGGAAACACTGAAGCTTTCTTT. This translates into CASSTGTGNTEAFF. The chain employs TRBV3-1 and TRBJ1-1; 8 bases map to TRBD1. Trimming cost V 5 bases and J 2 bases; bases outside gene matches: 4. The CDR3 is made up of 14 amino acids. CDR1 and CDR2 from the germline V gene are LGHDT and YNNKEL (reference sequence).

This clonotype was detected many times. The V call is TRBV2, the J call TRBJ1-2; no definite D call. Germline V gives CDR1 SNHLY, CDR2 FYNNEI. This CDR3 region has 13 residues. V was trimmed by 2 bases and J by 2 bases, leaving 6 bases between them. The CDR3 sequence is CASSEHGNYGYTF. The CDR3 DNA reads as TGTGCCAGCAGTGAACACGGGAACTATGGCTACACCTTC.

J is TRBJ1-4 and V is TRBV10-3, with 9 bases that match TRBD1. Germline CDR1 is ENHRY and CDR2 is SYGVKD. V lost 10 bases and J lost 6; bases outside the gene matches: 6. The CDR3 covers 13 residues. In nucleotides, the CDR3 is TGTGCCACTAGGACAGGGGTTGATGAAAAACTGTTTTTT. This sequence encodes CATRTGVDEKLFF.

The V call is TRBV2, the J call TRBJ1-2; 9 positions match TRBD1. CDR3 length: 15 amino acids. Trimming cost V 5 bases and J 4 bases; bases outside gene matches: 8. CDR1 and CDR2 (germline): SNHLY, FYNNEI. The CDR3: CASSSPGQGAYGYTF. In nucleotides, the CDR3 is TGTGCCAGCAGTAGCCCGGGACAGGGTGCCTATGGCTACACCTTC.